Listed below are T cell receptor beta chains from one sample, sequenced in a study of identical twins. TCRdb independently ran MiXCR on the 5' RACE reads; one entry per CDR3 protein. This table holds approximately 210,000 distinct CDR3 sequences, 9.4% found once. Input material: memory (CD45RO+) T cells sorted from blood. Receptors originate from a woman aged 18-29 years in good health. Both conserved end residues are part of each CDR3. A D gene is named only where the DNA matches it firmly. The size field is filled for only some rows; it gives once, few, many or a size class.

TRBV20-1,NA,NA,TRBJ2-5,CSARSGLDPETQCF,TGCAGTGCTAGATCAGGACTGGATCCAGAGACCCAGTGCTTC
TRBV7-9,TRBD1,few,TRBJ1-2,CASSLGQGHGYTF,TGTGCCAGCAGCTTGGGACAGGGGCACGGCTACACCTTC
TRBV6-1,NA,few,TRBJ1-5,CASTPGRRGGSNQQHF,TGTGCCAGCACCCCGGGGAGAAGGGGAGGAAGCAATCAGCAGCATTTT
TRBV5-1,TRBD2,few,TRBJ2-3,CASSLLAGGNSDTQYF,TGCGCCAGCAGCTTGCTCGCGGGGGGGAACTCAGATACGCAGTATTTT
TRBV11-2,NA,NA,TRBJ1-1,CASSLGGRMTEAFF,TGTGCCAGCAGCTTAGGTGGGAGGATGACTGAAGCTTTCTTT
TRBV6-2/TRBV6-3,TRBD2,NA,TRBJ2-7,CASSDPGLAVYEQYF,TGTGCCAGCAGTGACCCGGGACTAGCAGTTTACGAGCAGTACTTC
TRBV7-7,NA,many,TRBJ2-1,CASSLGGGNEQFF,TGTGCCAGCAGCTTAGGTGGAGGCAATGAGCAGTTCTTC
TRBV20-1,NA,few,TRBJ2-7,CSAETETYEQYF,TGCAGTGCGGAGACTGAGACCTACGAGCAGTACTTC
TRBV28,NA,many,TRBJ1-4,CASSTFEEVATNEKLFF,TGTGCCAGCAGTACCTTTGAGGAGGTAGCAACTAATGAAAAACTGTTTTTT
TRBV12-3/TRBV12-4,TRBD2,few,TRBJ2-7,CASSLLAGDSYEQYF,TGTGCCAGCAGTTTACTAGCGGGGGACTCCTACGAGCAGTACTTC
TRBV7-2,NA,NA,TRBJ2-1,CASSFRWGRLSDEQFF,TGTGCCAGCAGCTTCCGGTGGGGACGGCTGAGCGATGAGCAGTTCTTC
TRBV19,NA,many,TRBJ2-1,CASSIPRITHNEQFF,TGTGCCAGTAGTATTCCTAGAATCACCCACAATGAGCAGTTCTTC
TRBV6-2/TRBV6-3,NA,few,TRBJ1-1,CASRVLTSTEAFF,TGTGCCAGCAGAGTTTTGACTTCCACTGAAGCTTTCTTT
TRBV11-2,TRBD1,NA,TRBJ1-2,CASSLFMTGGGYTF,TGTGCCAGCAGCTTATTTATGACAGGGGGTGGCTACACCTTC
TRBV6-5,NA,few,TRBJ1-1,CASSSRGLGRTEAFF,TGTGCCAGCAGTTCCAGGGGCCTGGGGAGGACTGAAGCTTTCTTT
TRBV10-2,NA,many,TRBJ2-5,CASSAQGGETQYF,TGCGCCAGCAGTGCTCAAGGAGGGGAGACCCAGTACTTC
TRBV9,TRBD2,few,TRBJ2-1,CASSVAWRGVAEQFF,TGTGCCAGCAGCGTAGCTTGGCGGGGGGTTGCTGAGCAGTTCTTC
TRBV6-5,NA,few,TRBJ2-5,CASSYGSTQYF,TGTGCCAGCAGTTACGGGTCGACCCAGTACTTC
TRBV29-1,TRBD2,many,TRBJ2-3,CSVDSGGPSKYF,TGCAGCGTCGATTCGGGGGGGCCGTCTAAATATTTT
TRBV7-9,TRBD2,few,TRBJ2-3,CASSLIREGPADTQYF,TGTGCCAGCAGCTTAATCCGGGAGGGCCCTGCAGATACGCAGTATTTT
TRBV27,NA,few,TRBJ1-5,CASGLAGGGQPQHF,TGTGCCAGCGGCCTGGCGGGGGGCGGTCAGCCCCAGCATTTT
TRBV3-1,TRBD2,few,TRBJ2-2,CASSRRGGLAGVIGELFF,TGTGCCAGCAGCCGAAGGGGGGGACTAGCGGGAGTTATCGGGGAGCTGTTTTTT
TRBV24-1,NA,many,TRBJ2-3,CATSDHGGDTQYF,TGTGCCACCAGTGACCATGGAGGAGATACGCAGTATTTT
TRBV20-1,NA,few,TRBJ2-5,CSAPRDFTRETQYF,TGCAGTGCCCCACGGGACTTTACGAGAGAGACCCAGTACTTC
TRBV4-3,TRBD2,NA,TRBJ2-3,CASSQGGLAGGIGDTQYF,TGCGCCAGCAGCCAAGGGGGACTAGCGGGAGGAATTGGAGATACGCAGTATTTT
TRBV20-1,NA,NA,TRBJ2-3,CSASSAVAGTDTQYF,TGCAGTGCTAGTTCCGCGGTAGCTGGGACAGATACGCAGTATTTT
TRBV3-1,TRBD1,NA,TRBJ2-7,CASSQGTGRVYEQYF,TGTGCCAGCAGCCAAGGGACAGGCCGTGTTTACGAGCAGTACTTC
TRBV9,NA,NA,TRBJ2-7,CASSGRQYGEQYF,TGTGCCAGCAGCGGGAGGCAGTATGGCGAGCAGTACTTC
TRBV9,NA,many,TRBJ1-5,CASSSDGTPNQPQHF,TGTGCCAGCAGCTCGGACGGGACACCCAATCAGCCCCAGCATTTT
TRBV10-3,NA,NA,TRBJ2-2,CAISATVRAGELFF,TGTGCCATCAGTGCTACCGTGCGGGCCGGGGAGCTGTTTTTT
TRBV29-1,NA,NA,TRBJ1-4,CSARTGLNEKLFF,TGCAGCGCGCGGACGGGCCTCAATGAAAAACTGTTTTTT
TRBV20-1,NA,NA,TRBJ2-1,CSAFPGPQSNEQFF,TGCAGTGCTTTTCCGGGACCGCAGTCAAATGAGCAGTTCTTC
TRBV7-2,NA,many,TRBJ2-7,CASSFSSSYEQYF,TGTGCCAGCAGCTTCTCTAGCAGCTACGAGCAGTACTTC
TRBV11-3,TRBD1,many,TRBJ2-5,CASSSGQGRETQYF,TGTGCCAGCAGCTCAGGACAGGGCAGGGAGACCCAGTACTTC
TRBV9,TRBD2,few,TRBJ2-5,CASSVIAGTETQYF,TGTGCCAGCAGCGTTATAGCGGGGACAGAGACCCAGTACTTC